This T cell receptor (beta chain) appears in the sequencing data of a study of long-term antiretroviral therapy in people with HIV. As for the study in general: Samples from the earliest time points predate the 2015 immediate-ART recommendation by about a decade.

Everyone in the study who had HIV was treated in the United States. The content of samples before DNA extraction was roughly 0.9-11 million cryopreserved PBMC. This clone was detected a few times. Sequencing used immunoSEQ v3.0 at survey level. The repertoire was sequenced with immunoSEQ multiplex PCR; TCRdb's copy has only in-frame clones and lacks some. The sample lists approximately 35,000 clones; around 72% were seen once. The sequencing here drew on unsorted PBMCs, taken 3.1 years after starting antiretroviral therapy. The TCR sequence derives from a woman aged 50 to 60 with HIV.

CDR3 region: CASSSDLGASYGYTF. In DNA form, the CDR3 reads TGCGCCAGCAGCTCCGACTTGGGGGCGAGCTATGGCTACACCTTC. The chain employs TRBV5-1 and TRBJ1-2; tentative D call: TRBD1 (6 bases). Germline lookup yields CDR1 SGHRS and CDR2 YFSETQ. Trimming shortened V by 3 bases and J by 4 bases, and 16 bases separated the two germline ends. The CDR3 spans 15 residues.